This TCR beta chain derives from a study of cytomegalovirus exposure and HLA in healthy donors. On the study more broadly: Assignment to the Caucasian-associated ancestry cluster applied to 81% of the approximately 400 genotyped donors. Findings of the study overall: Listed as cytomegalovirus-associated were roughly 180 TCR beta chains. Data from an earlier analysis indicated that most TCR beta V segments were productive either about 87% or about 30% of the time.

Primers for the PCR totalled 60 Vbeta and 13 Jbeta. Here immunoSEQ multiplex PCR was the method, and the copy in TCRdb shows in-frame clones only, minus some. The sample contains some 50,000 clones, 72% of which appear only once. Likely unrecorded immune exposures existed in these nominally healthy donors. This clone was seen only once. Antigen unknown. Germline V gene sequence: CDR1 SGHNT, CDR2 YYREEE (reference sequence). The CDR3 length is 15 residues. Trimming removed 1 base from V and 7 bases from J, with 14 bases in between. V gene TRBV5-4 combines with J gene TRBJ2-2; D gene unclear. This sequence was found in a woman aged 45-60 years in good health and CMV-seropositive. The sequenced material came from PBMCs. CDR3 bases: TGTGCCAGCAGCTTGAGTAAGGCGGTCAGCGGGGAGCTGTTTTTT. Its translation: CASSLSKAVSGELFF. Together with reference TRBV5-4 and TRBJ2-2, the CDR3 gives the full variable domain: ETGVTQSPTHLIKTRGQQVTLRCSSQSGHNTVSWYQQALGQGPQFIFQYYREEENGRGNFPPRFSGLQFPNYSSELNVNALELDDSALYLCASSLSKAVSGELFFGEGSRLTVL.